The rows below give T cell receptor beta chains drawn from one sample of a study of metastatic and nonmetastatic thyroid tumors. Using MiXCR, TCRdb re-called clones from the PCR reads. Of 24,000 or so clones in the sample, about 13% are singletons; the top ten hold roughly a sixth. The material sequenced was blood. Receptor source: a female donor with papillary thyroid cancer or a benign thyroid nodule (not recorded which). Some clones in this sample may be carry-over from other donors' samples. The CDR3 runs from the conserved cysteine through the conserved F or W. Each record gives: D gene, CDR3 length, V gene, J gene, clone size, CDR3 DNA, CDR3 protein. D genes are given only for firm matches. Some rows mark clone size as missing; the rest say once, few, many or name a class of expanded clone.

.	14	TRBV4-1	TRBJ1-2	.	TGCGCCAGCAGCCAAGAGGGGGAGGGTTATGGCTACACCTTC	CASSQEGEGYGYTF
TRBD2	13	TRBV6-1	TRBJ2-7	many	TGTGCCAGCAGAGATCTAGCGGGGTACGAGCAGTACTTC	CASRDLAGYEQYF
TRBD1	13	TRBV6-1	TRBJ1-2	.	TGTGCCAGCAAAAAAGACAGGGAGTTTGACTACAAATTC	CASKKDREFDYKF
.	13	TRBV10-3	TRBJ1-1	many	TGTGCCATCAGTGTCGGATCCGCAAGGGAAGCTTTCTTT	CAISVGSAREAFF
.	14	TRBV12-3/TRBV12-4	TRBJ1-4	many	TGTGCCAGCAGTTTAGCCGGGGTGGTTGAAAAACTGTTTTTT	CASSLAGVVEKLFF
TRBD1	14	TRBV9	TRBJ1-5	many	TGTGCCAGCAGCGTAGGACAGGGGGGTCAGCCCCAGCATTTT	CASSVGQGGQPQHF
.	12	TRBV9	TRBJ2-5	many	TGTGCCAGCAGCGTAGATGAAGAGACCCAGTACTTC	CASSVDEETQYF
.	13	TRBV19	TRBJ1-6	.	TGTGCCAGTAGTATGAGGCCCGGGTTAGTCCTCCAATTT	CASSMRPGLVLQF
.	12	TRBV28	TRBJ2-1	many	TGTGCCAGCAGTTTTCGGGGGAATGAGCAGTTCTTC	CASSFRGNEQFF
.	13	TRBV28	TRBJ2-7	many	TGTGCCAGCAGTTTTTGGTCCATTTACGAGCAGTACTTC	CASSFWSIYEQYF
TRBD1	13	TRBV20-1	TRBJ2-1	many	TGCAGCACAGACAGACAGGGGTACAATGAGCAGTTCTTC	CSTDRQGYNEQFF
TRBD2	15	TRBV18	TRBJ2-3	many	TGTGCCAGCTCACCGGAGAAGCGGGAGGCAGATACGCAGTATTTT	CASSPEKREADTQYF
.	12	TRBV27	TRBJ1-1	many	TGTGCCAGCAGGGGGGGGGGAACTGAAGCTTTCTTT	CASRGGGTEAFF
.	12	TRBV7-6	TRBJ2-3	many	TGTGCCAGCAGCTACTACACAGATACGCAGTATTTT	CASSYYTDTQYF
TRBD2	15	TRBV7-8	TRBJ2-1	once	TGTGCCAGCAGCTTCAGCCTAGCGGGAAGAAATGAGCAGTTCTTC	CASSFSLAGRNEQFF
.	18	TRBV4-2	TRBJ1-1	many	TGTGCCAGCAGCCAAGTGGAATTTCAGGGCGGTTTGAGCACTGAAGCTTTCTTT	CASSQVEFQGGLSTEAFF
TRBD1	16	TRBV10-2	TRBJ2-3	medium-sized	TGCGCCAGCAGTGTAACCGGGACAGCCGCACCAGATACGCAGTATTTT	CASSVTGTAAPDTQYF
.	12	TRBV20-1	TRBJ2-3	many	TGCAGTGCTAGTATTAGCACAGATACGCAGTATTTT	CSASISTDTQYF
.	13	TRBV20-1	TRBJ1-6	.	TGCAGTGCCGTGGGGCGGGCGGGATCACCCCTCCACTTT	CSAVGRAGSPLHF
TRBD2	16	TRBV19	TRBJ2-2	many	TGTGCCACTTCTCGACTAGCGGGAGATGGCGCCGGGGAGCTGTTTTTT	CATSRLAGDGAGELFF
TRBD2	15	TRBV12-5	TRBJ2-7	many	TGTGCTAGTGGTCCGGGACTAGCGGGTACCTACGAGCAGTACTTC	CASGPGLAGTYEQYF
.	14	TRBV24-1	TRBJ1-5	many	TGTGCCACCAGTAGGGCAGAGACAAGTCAGCCCCAGCATTTT	CATSRAETSQPQHF
.	14	TRBV7-9	TRBJ2-7	.	TGTGCCAGCAGCTTATCGAACATAGACTACGAGCAGTACTTC	CASSLSNIDYEQYF
.	12	TRBV12-3/TRBV12-4	TRBJ1-2	few	TGTGCCAGCAGTAGCGGAGGCCGAGGCTACACCTTC	CASSSGGRGYTF
.	17	TRBV28	TRBJ1-5	many	TGTGCCAGCAGTCCTCTCCCCCGCGGGGATGGCAATCAGCCCCAGCATTTT	CASSPLPRGDGNQPQHF
.	13	TRBV30	TRBJ1-6	many	TGTGCCGGGGGGGGGGAAGATAATTCACCCCTCCACTTT	CAGGGEDNSPLHF
.	12	TRBV19	TRBJ2-7	many	TGTGCCAGTAGTAGAGGCTCCTACGAGCAGTACTTC	CASSRGSYEQYF
TRBD1	14	TRBV4-2	TRBJ1-2	few	TGTGCCAGCAGCCGGGGACAGTCTAACTATGGCTACACCTTC	CASSRGQSNYGYTF
.	15	TRBV15	TRBJ2-5	many	TGTGCCACCAGCAGAGACCAGGCAATACAAGAGACCCAGTACTTC	CATSRDQAIQETQYF
.	16	TRBV6-1	TRBJ2-1	many	TGTGCCAGCAGTGTGTTCGCGGTACGTGCCTACAATGAGCAGTTCTTC	CASSVFAVRAYNEQFF
.	20	TRBV3-1	TRBJ2-1	many	TGTGCCAGCAGCCACGGAGTCCTATACCGGGACACCCCGTGGTGGGATGAGCAGTTCTTC	CASSHGVLYRDTPWWDEQFF
TRBD2	14	TRBV20-1	TRBJ2-3	.	TGCAGTGCTAGAAATAGCGGGAGCCCAGATACGCAGTATTTT	CSARNSGSPDTQYF
.	14	TRBV6-1	TRBJ1-1	.	TGTGCCAGCAGTGAAGGCAGCATGAACACTGAAGCTTTCTTT	CASSEGSMNTEAFF
.	13	TRBV10-1	TRBJ1-3	many	TGCGCCAGCAGCGAAAATCCCCAAGTTGCCATATATTTT	CASSENPQVAIYF
.	13	TRBV12-3/TRBV12-4	TRBJ2-7	many	TGTGCCAGTAAACGCTCCGGGGCCTACGAGCAGTACTTC	CASKRSGAYEQYF
.	11	TRBV24-1	TRBJ2-7	.	TGTGCCACCCCAAGGGGGGGCGAGCAGTACTTC	CATPRGGEQYF
TRBD1	12	TRBV30	TRBJ1-1	many	TGTGCCTGGAGTACAGGGGGCACTGAAGCTTTCTTT	CAWSTGGTEAFF
.	17	TRBV5-4	TRBJ1-4	many	TGTGCCAGCAGCCTCGGGCCGGGGGGCTCAACTAATGAAAAACTGTTTTTT	CASSLGPGGSTNEKLFF
.	11	TRBV20-1	TRBJ2-7	.	TGCAGTGCTAATGGGGCCTACGAGCAGTACTTC	CSANGAYEQYF
.	14	TRBV7-2	TRBJ1-5	many	TGTGCCAGCAGCTTAGGTGGGGAGCAGGGTCCCCAGCATTTT	CASSLGGEQGPQHF
TRBD2	15	TRBV24-1	TRBJ2-2	many	TGCGCCACCAGTGGTCCCGGGACTAGCGGCGGGGAGCTGTTTTTT	CATSGPGTSGGELFF
.	15	TRBV9	TRBJ2-7	.	TGTGCCAGCAGCCCAAGAGGGGGGATTACCTACGAACAGTACTTC	CASSPRGGITYEQYF
TRBD2	13	TRBV10-1	TRBJ2-7	many	TGCGCCAGCAGCGCTCTGGGCGGGAGCGAGCAGTACTTC	CASSALGGSEQYF
TRBD1	12	TRBV2	TRBJ1-2	many	TGTGCCCGAGAGGAGGGGGCTCGGGGCTACACCTTC	CAREEGARGYTF
TRBD1	21	TRBV30	TRBJ2-1	few	TGTGCCTGGAGGCAGGGGCTGTTGGACAGGGGTCGCGGACGGGCCTACAATGAGCAGTTCTTC	CAWRQGLLDRGRGRAYNEQFF
.	11	TRBV11-2	TRBJ2-7	medium-sized	TGTGCCAGCAGCCCAGCTATCGAGCAGTACTTC	CASSPAIEQYF
.	14	TRBV19	TRBJ1-6	few	TGTGCCAGTAACACGGGAAGGGTCGGGTCACCCCTCCACTTT	CASNTGRVGSPLHF
.	13	TRBV12-3/TRBV12-4	TRBJ2-7	many	TGTGCCAGCAGTTTCGCTTTAACCTACGAGCAGTACTTC	CASSFALTYEQYF
TRBD2	16	TRBV7-2	TRBJ2-5	many	TGTGCCAGCAGCTTAGCCATTAAAAGGGAGGGGGAGACCCAGTACTTC	CASSLAIKREGETQYF
.	14	TRBV20-1	TRBJ2-1	many	TGCAGTGCTAGCTACGGACTTCCATTTAATGAGCAGTTCTTC	CSASYGLPFNEQFF
.	15	TRBV15	TRBJ1-6	.	TGTGCCACCAGCAGAACCGGGGCAGACAATTCACACCTCCACTTT	CATSRTGADNSHLHF
.	13	TRBV12-3/TRBV12-4	TRBJ2-2	many	TGTGCCAGCAGTTTTAGTTATTCCGGGGAGCTGTTTTTT	CASSFSYSGELFF